These 25 T cell receptor beta chains came from one sample sequenced in a study of response to subunit inactivated influenza vaccine. TCRdb processed the RT-PCR reads anew with MiXCR; each CDR3 protein has one entry. The sample holds more than 700,000 distinct CDR3 sequences, 20% to 25% seen once. The sample here was PBMCs from blood, taken 4 to 6 days after vaccination. Every receptor here comes from a man aged 45 to 65 who received an inactivated influenza vaccine.

This clonotype occurred a few times. The V call is TRBV6-1, the J call TRBJ2-3; no clear D gene. V was cut by 5 bases and J by 5 bases, with 8 bases left in between. The germline V gene has CDR1 MNHNS and CDR2 SASEGT. This CDR3 region has 12 residues. DNA for the CDR3: TGTGCCAGCAGTCAAAAGGAAGATACGCAGTATTTT. This codes for CASSQKEDTQYF.

The chain uses TRBV10-2 and TRBJ2-6; 8 bases are a match to TRBD1. V lost 6 bases to trimming and J lost 2 bases; unmatched junction nucleotides: 15. Germline CDR1 WSHSY, CDR2 SAAADI. The CDR3 spans 19 residues. The CDR3 DNA follows: TGCGCCAGCAGAGACAATCTCGGACAGGGATTGGCTGGGGCCAACGTCCTGACTTTC. This translates into CASRDNLGQGLAGANVLTF.

The chain is built from TRBV12-3 or TRBV12-4 and TRBJ2-2, with a possible D match to TRBD2 (7 bases). Trimming took 8 bases from V and 0 from J, leaving 13 bases between them. This CDR3 contains 15 residues. Here the CDR3 DNA reads TGTGCCAGCCATGAGCGGGACACGAACACCGGGGAGCTGTTTTTT. It specifies CASHERDTNTGELFF.

The chain recombines TRBV3-1 with TRBJ2-7; 7 positions match TRBD2. This CDR3 comprises 12 residues. Germline V gene sequence: CDR1 LGHDT, CDR2 YNNKEL (reference sequence). V gave up 2 bases and J gave up 9 bases; unmatched junction bases: 4. Written as DNA, the CDR3 is TGTGCCAGCAGCCAAAGCGGGGCCGCGCAGTACTTC. It is translated as CASSQSGAAQYF.

This clonotype appeared many times. The V and J genes are TRBV5-1 and TRBJ1-5; TRBD1 agrees at 9 bases. After removal of 3 bases from V and 5 bases from J, the junction contained 0 bases not matched to a gene. The CDR3 runs 13 residues. Germline CDR1 and CDR2: SGHRS and YFSETQ. The CDR3 here is CASSWTGDQPQHF. CDR3 DNA sequence: TGCGCCAGCAGCTGGACAGGGGATCAGCCCCAGCATTTT.

This clonotype was detected a few times. The V gene is TRBV12-3 or TRBV12-4, the J gene TRBJ1-6; the match to TRBD1 covers 8 bases. The V segment lost 5 bases and the J segment 9 bases; nucleotides outside the gene matches: 6. This CDR3 has 14 amino acids. The CDR3 spells CASSKTGVASPLHF. The DNA of the CDR3 is TGTGCCAGCAGTAAGACAGGGGTAGCTTCACCCCTCCACTTT.

This clonotype has a count of ten or more. The V and J genes are TRBV3-1 and TRBJ2-1, with 7 nucleotides matching TRBD2. The length of the CDR3 is 16 residues. CDR1 is LGHDT, CDR2 YNNKEL, per germline (reference sequence). With 1 base clipped from V and 3 bases from J, the junction kept 6 bases outside the gene matches. In nucleotides, the CDR3 is TGTGCCAGCAGCCAAGTCGCCGGGAGGTACTACAATGAGCAGTTCTTC. Translation gives CASSQVAGRYYNEQFF.

The genes are TRBV20-1 and TRBJ1-5, with 10 bases identical to TRBD1. Trimming removed 4 bases from V and 6 bases from J; junction bases left unmatched: 3. From germline, CDR1 is DFQATT and CDR2 SNEGSKA (reference sequence). The CDR3 covers 13 residues. The CDR3 region has the DNA TGCAGTGCTACCGACAGGGGGCTTCAGCCCCAGCATTTT. Its translation is CSATDRGLQPQHF.

In this sample, this clonotype turned up a few times. The V and J genes are TRBV10-3 and TRBJ2-5; D unclear. V gave up 4 bases and J gave up 1 base, with 10 bases separating them. The CDR3 contains 14 residues. Germline loops: CDR1 ENHRY, CDR2 SYGVKD. The CDR3 nucleotides are TGTGCCATCAGTGTTGTTGCGACCCAAGAGACCCAGTACTTC. It specifies CAISVVATQETQYF.

A few counts support this clonotype. The chain uses TRBV4-3 and TRBJ2-7; a possible D gene is TRBD1 (5 bases). The CDR3 loop spans 15 amino acids. The V gene lost 0 bases and the J gene lost 2 bases, with 11 bases spanning the gap. CDR1 is LGHNA, CDR2 YSLEER, per germline. The CDR3: CASSQEDTLTYEQYF. The CDR3 region has the DNA TGCGCCAGCAGCCAAGAGGACACGTTAACCTACGAGCAGTACTTC.

The chain links TRBV29-1 to TRBJ2-1, with 11 positions matching TRBD2. The V gene's germline CDR1 is SQVTM and CDR2 ANQGSEA. CDR3 size: 18 residues. V lost 5 bases to trimming and J lost 3 bases; unmatched junction nucleotides: 15. In DNA, the CDR3 is TGCAGCGTTCGTCGTCTAGCGGGAGGATCATTGGGCTACAATGAGCAGTTCTTC. Translation: CSVRRLAGGSLGYNEQFF.

This clonotype was recorded a few times. This chain joins TRBV5-1 and TRBJ2-5; no firm D call. Between the trimmed V and J ends, which lost 1 base and 5 bases, there was a span of 12 bases. Germline V gives CDR1 SGHRS, CDR2 YFSETQ. This CDR3 comprises 14 residues. DNA of the CDR3: TGCGCCAGCAGCTTGAGCCTCGCCAGTGAGACCCAGTACTTC. Its translation: CASSLSLASETQYF. Full variable domain (missing parts from reference TRBV5-1 and TRBJ2-5): KAGVTQTPRYLIKTRGQQVTLSCSPISGHRSVSWYQQTPGQGLQFLFEYFSETQRNKGNFPGRFSGRQFSNSRSEMNVSTLELGDSALYLCASSLSLASETQYFGPGTRLLVL.

There are a few counts of this clonotype. CDR3 protein: CASSQDGLDGNTIYF. In DNA, the CDR3 is TGCGCCAGCAGCCAAGACGGCCTCGATGGAAACACCATATATTTT. This chain connects TRBV4-3 to TRBJ1-3; D is undetermined. CDR3 length: 15 amino acids. Trimming cost V 0 bases and J 3 bases, with 9 bases left between them. CDR1 LGHNA and CDR2 YSLEER come from the germline V gene.

This clonotype appeared a few times. The chain employs TRBV20-1 and TRBJ2-1; 7 positions match TRBD2. V shed 3 bases and J 4 bases; nucleotides not matched to a gene: 15. CDR3 size: 17 residues. The germline gives CDR1 DFQATT, CDR2 SNEGSKA (reference sequence). CDR3 residues: CSASGPSAGVEYNEQFF. DNA for the CDR3: TGCAGTGCTAGCGGGCCGTCGGCGGGAGTGGAGTACAATGAGCAGTTCTTC.

The chain uses TRBV10-2 and TRBJ2-3; no clear D. The germline V gene encodes CDR1 WSHSY and CDR2 SAAADI. Trimming stripped 5 bases from V and 8 bases from J, with 8 bases between. CDR3 length: 11 amino acids. CDR3 sequence: CASSMLGTQYF. The CDR3, as DNA: TGCGCCAGCAGTATGCTAGGTACGCAGTATTTT.

This clonotype is a singleton in its sample. The rearrangement links TRBV3-1 to TRBJ2-1; no reliable D call. Germline CDR1 and CDR2: LGHDT and YNNKEL (reference sequence). The ends were cut back, 1 base at V and 10 bases at J, with 8 bases in the middle. The CDR3 loop spans 12 amino acids. The CDR3 DNA follows: TGTGCCAGCAGCCAAGGGACCCACGAGCAGTTCTTC. Amino acids: CASSQGTHEQFF.

This clonotype was recorded a few times. V and J are TRBV7-2 and TRBJ2-1; maybe TRBD2 (6 bases). Between the trimmed V and J ends, which lost 5 bases and 4 bases, there was a span of 15 bases. CDR3 size: 15 residues. Germline assignment: CDR1 SGHTA and CDR2 FQGNSA. The CDR3 DNA sequence: TGTGCCAGCAGCATCGCTAGCGCCTCTTACAATGAGCAGTTCTTC. Translation gives CASSIASASYNEQFF. Supplemented by reference TRBV7-2 and TRBJ2-1, the full variable domain reads GAGVSQSPSNKVTEKGKDVELRCDPISGHTALYWYRQSLGQGLEFLIYFQGNSAPDKSGLPSDRFSAERTGGSVSTLTIQRTQQEDSAVYLCASSIASASYNEQFFGPGTRLTVL.

The J gene is TRBJ2-7, the V gene TRBV20-1; 9 nucleotides align to TRBD2. V trimming: 0 bases; J trimming: 7 bases; junction bases outside the gene matches: 13. This CDR3 is built from 16 residues. Germline V gene lookup returns CDR1 DFQATT and CDR2 SNEGSKA (reference sequence). This CDR3 reads CSARDSSGGPHKEQYF. CDR3 sequence (DNA): TGCAGTGCTAGAGATTCGAGCGGGGGGCCCCATAAGGAGCAGTACTTC.

The chain links TRBV29-1 to TRBJ2-3; 8 bases fit TRBD1. V shed 6 bases, J shed 3 bases, and the junction held 8 bases outside the gene matches. The CDR3 has 14 residues. The germline V gene encodes CDR1 SQVTM and CDR2 ANQGSEA. In DNA, the CDR3 is TGCAGCGTGAGGGACAGGCCACCGACAGATACGCAGTATTTT. Amino acid sequence: CSVRDRPPTDTQYF.

The rearrangement uses TRBV7-8 and TRBJ1-2; D unresolved. The CDR3 has 13 residues. V lost 1 base, J lost 8 bases, and 11 bases lay in between. Per germline, CDR1 SGHVS and CDR2 FQNEAQ. The DNA for the CDR3 is TGTGCCAGCAGCTTAGATACGGGATACGGCTACACCTTC. Translated: CASSLDTGYGYTF.

V gene TRBV5-1 combines with J gene TRBJ2-1, with 10 bases identical to TRBD1. The junction had 6 bases not matched to a gene; V was cut back by 2 bases and J by 7 bases. Germline V gene lookup returns CDR1 SGHRS and CDR2 YFSETQ. The CDR3 has 15 amino acids. CDR3 bases: TGCGCCAGCAGCTTCCGGGACAGGGGTAGGAATGAGCAGTTCTTC. This encodes CASSFRDRGRNEQFF.

The rearrangement links TRBV20-1 to TRBJ2-7; TRBD2 aligns across 12 bases. The germline V gene encodes CDR1 DFQATT and CDR2 SNEGSKA (reference sequence). V dropped 6 bases and J dropped 4; count of bases not matched to a gene: 7. This CDR3 has 14 residues. CDR3 amino acids: CSAPTSGGHYEQYF. Here the CDR3 DNA reads TGCAGTGCCCCGACTAGCGGGGGCCATTACGAGCAGTACTTC.

This chain joins TRBV6-5 and TRBJ2-2, with 12 bases that match TRBD1. Per the germline V gene, CDR1 is MNHEY and CDR2 is SVGAGI. The CDR3 totals 15 residues. V shed 3 bases, J shed 7 bases, and the junction held 3 bases outside the gene matches. The CDR3 reads CASSYGTGGFGELFF. CDR3 DNA: TGTGCCAGCAGTTATGGGACAGGGGGCTTCGGGGAGCTGTTTTTT.

This clonotype appeared many times. The V gene is TRBV6-2 or TRBV6-3, the J gene TRBJ1-1, with 7 bases fitting TRBD1. With V trimmed by 5 bases and J by 1 base, 1 base remained unmatched. The CDR3 extends over 13 amino acids. The germline V gene encodes CDR1 MNHEY and CDR2 SVGEGT. The CDR3 reads CASSDRENTEAFF. As DNA, the CDR3 is TGTGCCAGCAGTGACAGGGAGAACACTGAAGCTTTCTTT.

This clonotype was observed a few times. This CDR3 reads CASSFGPGEFF. In DNA, the CDR3 is TGTGCCAGCAGCTTTGGCCCGGGGGAGTTCTTC. The chain couples TRBV7-9 to TRBJ2-1; D may be TRBD2 (6 bases). Per the germline V gene, CDR1 is SEHNR and CDR2 is FQNEAQ (reference sequence). The CDR3 totals 11 residues. Trimming stripped 3 bases from V and 14 bases from J, with 11 bases between. Full variable domain (missing parts from reference TRBV7-9 and TRBJ2-1): DTGVSQNPRHKITKRGQNVTFRCDPISEHNRLYWYRQTLGQGPEFLTYFQNEAQLEKSRLLSDRFSAERPKGSFSTLEIQRTEQGDSAMYLCASSFGPGEFFGPGTRLTVL.